Listed below are T cell receptor beta chains from one sample, sequenced in a study of blood T cell repertoires in COVID-19. TCRdb's table, derived via immunoSEQ multiplex PCR, lists solely in-frame clones and lacks some. There are 170,000 or so clones in the sample; around 87% occur only once, and around 0.6% lies in the top ten. Material for sequencing was peripheral blood. The origin of the receptors is a man aged 60 to 69 with COVID-19, enrolled during active disease. Each CDR3 is given with its conserved first and last residue. A D gene is named only where the DNA matches it firmly.

V	length	J	D	CDR3
TRBV7-9	14	TRBJ1-5	-	CASSLVGAEQPQHF
TRBV5-1	15	TRBJ2-7	TRBD1	CASSLLQGAADEQYF
TRBV11-2	12	TRBJ1-2	-	CASSPQSRVNTF
TRBV2	14	TRBJ2-5	TRBD2	CASRAGVAGETQYF
TRBV28	15	TRBJ1-3	TRBD1	CASSLPAGGKDTIYF
TRBV2	14	TRBJ2-7	-	CASMGRLVVYEQYF
TRBV12-3/TRBV12-4	12	TRBJ1-3	-	CASSFSARTIYF
TRBV24-1	17	TRBJ2-1	-	CATSDLGAGTKDNEQFF
TRBV19	16	TRBJ1-4	-	CASSRTAQGTNEKLFF
TRBV3-1/TRBV3-2	14	TRBJ1-5	-	CASSPGTTGEPQHF
TRBV15	15	TRBJ1-2	-	CATSRDVPTFYGYTF
TRBV7-2	14	TRBJ1-1	-	CASSLGQWATEAFF
TRBV6-5	13	TRBJ1-1	-	CASTLRGNTEAFF
TRBV5-5	14	TRBJ2-1	TRBD2	CASSFAGGHNEQFF
TRBV19	15	TRBJ2-1	-	CASSIKGKGYNEQFF
TRBV7-8	15	TRBJ2-2	-	CASSPSTANTGELFF
TRBV10-1	17	TRBJ1-3	-	CASSESYLVVPGNTIYF
TRBV6-2/TRBV6-3	11	TRBJ1-1	-	CASSYRGEAFF
TRBV30	12	TRBJ1-1	-	CAWSFTGEKAFF
TRBV27	15	TRBJ1-2	-	CASSLFSARGDGYTF
TRBV6-2/TRBV6-3	17	TRBJ2-6	TRBD1	CASSKDRRPSGANVLTF
TRBV20-1	13	TRBJ1-1	-	CSASSIMNTEAFF
TRBV27	14	TRBJ1-6	-	CASSSDFYNSPLHF
TRBV5-4	15	TRBJ1-1	TRBD1	CASSFTGTGRPEAFF
TRBV7-9	19	TRBJ1-5	TRBD1	CASSLAPIGTGPSNQPQHF
TRBV28	13	TRBJ1-3	-	CASRGSPGNTIYF
TRBV21-1	15	TRBJ2-7	-	CASSIRQGISYEQYF
TRBV18	15	TRBJ1-1	TRBD1	CASSELQGGNTEAFF
TRBV20-1	11	TRBJ1-5	-	CSARTFRDTHF
TRBV24-1	14	TRBJ2-5	TRBD2	CATSGAGTTETQYF
TRBV19	16	TRBJ2-7	-	CASRPGRGQPFGEQYF
TRBV2	10	TRBJ2-7	-	CASSAGERYF
TRBV2	11	TRBJ1-2	-	CAVAAGYGYTF
TRBV19	15	TRBJ2-7	-	CASSISGTPIYEQYF
TRBV12-3/TRBV12-4	11	TRBJ2-5	-	CASSSFETQYF
TRBV20-1	11	TRBJ1-2	-	CSARDTPGYTF
TRBV4-2	14	TRBJ1-2	TRBD1	CASSPPGQHYGYTF
TRBV9	14	TRBJ1-1	-	CASSAGHLRTEAFF
TRBV13	14	TRBJ2-7	TRBD2	CASSSRTSGDEQYF
TRBV28	16	TRBJ2-1	TRBD2	CASSFPGAGPHNEQFF